A single TCR beta chain is shown here with its context. Cohort 3 donors counted as recovered after two negative PCRs, clearance, or resolved symptoms. This CDR3 comprises 12 residues. V lost 3 bases, J lost 4 bases, and 5 bases lay in between. CDR1 is ENHRY, CDR2 SYGVKD, per germline. This specimen belongs to a study of blood T cell repertoires in COVID-19. On the study more broadly: Sites across the United States, Italy and Spain contributed samples from acute and convalescent COVID-19. PBMCs, B-cell-depleted T cells, or T cells were the source of the cDNA or gDNA that made up the material.

Only in-frame clones appear in the TCRdb table, and some are missing; sequencing was by immunoSEQ multiplex PCR. This table has approximately 300,000 clones, 86% appearing once. The rearrangement joins TRBV10-3 to TRBJ2-3, with no clear D. The TCR originated in a woman between 18 and 29 years old who had recovered from COVID-19. The sequencing sample was made of PBMCs or T cells enriched from blood (not recorded which). The CDR3 spells CAISDPSDTQYF. CDR3 in DNA: TGTGCCATCAGTGATCCCTCAGATACGCAGTATTTT.